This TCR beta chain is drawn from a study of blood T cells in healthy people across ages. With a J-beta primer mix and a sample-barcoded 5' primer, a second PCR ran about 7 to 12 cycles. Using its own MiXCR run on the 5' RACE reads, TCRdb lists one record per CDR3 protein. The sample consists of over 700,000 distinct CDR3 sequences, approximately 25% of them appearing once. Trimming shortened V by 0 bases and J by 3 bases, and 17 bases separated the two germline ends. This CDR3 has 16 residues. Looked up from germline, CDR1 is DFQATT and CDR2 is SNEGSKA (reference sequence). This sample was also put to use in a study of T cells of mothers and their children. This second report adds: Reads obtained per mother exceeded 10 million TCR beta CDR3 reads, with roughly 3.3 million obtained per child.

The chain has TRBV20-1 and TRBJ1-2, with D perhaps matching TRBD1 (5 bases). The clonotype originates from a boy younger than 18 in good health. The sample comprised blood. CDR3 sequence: CSARDSGTAADYGYTF. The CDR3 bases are TGCAGTGCTAGAGACTCCGGGACGGCCGCGGACTATGGCTACACCTTC.